Listed below are T cell receptor beta chains from one sample, sequenced in a study of identical twins. TCRdb analysed the 5' RACE reads with MiXCR anew, one entry per CDR3 protein. This table holds 400,000 to 550,000 distinct CDR3 sequences, 24% found once. These data also formed part of another study, on T cells expressing NK-cell markers.

The sequenced material came from CD4+ T cells sorted from blood. Source of these receptors: a woman between 18 and 29 years old in good health. Both conserved end residues are part of each CDR3. The order of the fields is D gene, V gene, clone size, J gene, CDR3 protein, CDR3 DNA. A D gene is named only where the DNA matches it firmly. Clone size appears in some rows only: once, few, many, or a class for an expanded clone.

TRBD1	TRBV6-1	-	TRBJ2-1	CASSEPGQGANEQFF	TGTGCCAGCAGTGAACCGGGGCAGGGGGCGAATGAGCAGTTCTTC
-	TRBV10-3	few	TRBJ1-6	CAISEIARSPLHF	TGTGCCATCAGTGAAATCGCCCGTTCACCCCTCCACTTT
-	TRBV7-2	-	TRBJ1-1	CASSFQGTTEAFF	TGTGCCAGCAGCTTTCAGGGGACGACTGAAGCTTTCTTT
-	TRBV3-1	-	TRBJ2-5	CASRPRGRYQETQYF	TGTGCCAGCAGACCGCGGGGTCGATACCAAGAGACCCAGTACTTC
TRBD1	TRBV12-3/TRBV12-4	once	TRBJ2-1	CASRGQGAFDEQFF	TGTGCCAGCAGGGGGCAGGGGGCGTTCGATGAGCAGTTCTTC
TRBD1	TRBV20-1	few	TRBJ1-1	CSATETGGYTEAFF	TGCAGTGCTACTGAAACAGGGGGCTACACTGAAGCTTTCTTT
TRBD1	TRBV10-3	-	TRBJ1-2	CAITGTGVHYGYTF	TGTGCCATCACTGGGACAGGGGTCCACTATGGCTACACCTTC
TRBD2	TRBV6-1	-	TRBJ2-5	CASIPSGGAKTQYF	TGTGCCAGCATCCCTAGCGGGGGGGCTAAGACCCAGTACTTC
-	TRBV2	-	TRBJ2-3	CAGSPTDTSTDTQYF	TGTGCCGGCAGCCCTACCGATACTAGCACAGATACGCAGTATTTT
TRBD2	TRBV12-3/TRBV12-4	-	TRBJ2-7	CASSLAGVREQYF	TGTGCCAGCAGTCTAGCGGGGGTCCGCGAGCAGTACTTC
TRBD2	TRBV7-6	-	TRBJ2-1	CACSSLAGVNEQFF	TGTGCCTGCAGCTCCCTAGCGGGAGTCAATGAGCAGTTCTTC
-	TRBV7-2	few	TRBJ1-2	CASSFSPYGYTF	TGTGCCAGCAGCTTTTCCCCATATGGCTACACCTTC
-	TRBV6-1	-	TRBJ2-1	CASSPPGLSYNEQFF	TGTGCCAGCAGCCCCCCCGGGCTTTCCTACAATGAGCAGTTCTTC
-	TRBV20-1	few	TRBJ1-1	CSATRVITEAFF	TGCAGTGCTACCAGGGTGATCACTGAAGCTTTCTTT
TRBD2	TRBV7-6	few	TRBJ2-1	CASSLVLGEGEQFF	TGTGCCAGCAGCTTAGTTTTGGGGGAGGGAGAGCAGTTCTTC
-	TRBV3-1	few	TRBJ2-5	CASSQGGSETQYF	TGTGCCAGCAGCCAAGGTGGATCGGAGACCCAGTACTTC
-	TRBV9	few	TRBJ2-7	CASSVGLAPTYEQYF	TGTGCCAGCAGCGTAGGGCTAGCGCCGACATACGAGCAGTACTTC
TRBD2	TRBV20-1	few	TRBJ2-1	CSAQLAGASDEQFF	TGCAGTGCCCAATTGGCGGGAGCCTCGGATGAGCAGTTCTTC
-	TRBV5-1	-	TRBJ2-7	CASSLGDEGSEQYF	TGCGCCAGCAGCTTGGGAGACGAGGGAAGCGAGCAGTACTTC
-	TRBV3-1	-	TRBJ2-5	CASSRKARETQYF	TGTGCCAGCAGCCGAAAGGCTAGGGAGACCCAGTACTTC
-	TRBV2	-	TRBJ2-5	CASSGEARETQYF	TGTGCCAGCAGTGGGGAGGCGAGAGAGACCCAGTACTTC
-	TRBV5-1	once	TRBJ1-3	CASSYYQGYGNTIYF	TGCGCCAGCAGCTATTACCAGGGGTACGGAAACACCATATATTTT
TRBD1	TRBV20-1	many	TRBJ1-1	CSAGQGATEAFF	TGCAGTGCTGGACAGGGGGCGACTGAAGCTTTCTTT
-	TRBV6-1	-	TRBJ1-2	CASSDRASAGYTF	TGTGCCAGCAGTGACCGGGCCTCAGCTGGCTACACCTTC
-	TRBV4-2	few	TRBJ1-5	CASSPRTDNQPQHF	TGTGCCAGCAGCCCGAGGACAGACAATCAGCCCCAGCATTTT
TRBD1	TRBV4-1	few	TRBJ2-5	CASSRQGPQTQYF	TGCGCCAGCAGCCGACAGGGTCCGCAGACCCAGTACTTC
-	TRBV3-1	-	TRBJ2-4	CASSQMGRNIQYF	TGTGCCAGCAGCCAAATGGGTAGAAACATTCAGTACTTC
TRBD2	TRBV9	-	TRBJ2-1	CASSSSGVNWNEQFF	TGTGCCAGCAGCTCGAGCGGGGTAAACTGGAATGAGCAGTTCTTC
TRBD1	TRBV24-1	-	TRBJ1-2	CATSEGQGYGYTF	TGTGCCACCAGTGAGGGACAGGGATATGGCTACACCTTC
TRBD2	TRBV12-3/TRBV12-4	many	TRBJ2-1	CASSFLAGGPREQFF	TGTGCCAGCAGTTTCCTAGCGGGAGGGCCTCGGGAGCAGTTCTTC
TRBD2	TRBV27	few	TRBJ2-1	CASSSSLAGGEQFF	TGTGCCAGCAGTTCGTCACTAGCGGGGGGCGAGCAGTTCTTC
-	TRBV7-2	once	TRBJ2-7	CASSQLRSREQYF	TGTGCCAGCAGCCAATTACGGAGTCGGGAGCAGTACTTC
TRBD1	TRBV10-2	many	TRBJ2-7	CASRQGPSYEQYF	TGCGCCAGCCGACAGGGGCCCTCCTACGAGCAGTACTTC
-	TRBV20-1	many	TRBJ1-2	CSARAGGYGYTF	TGCAGTGCTAGAGCCGGGGGCTATGGCTACACCTTC
-	TRBV12-3/TRBV12-4	few	TRBJ1-6	CASSPGGYSPLHF	TGTGCCAGTAGTCCTGGGGGGTATTCACCCCTCCACTTT
-	TRBV9	few	TRBJ2-1	CASSALGFHNEQFF	TGTGCCAGCAGCGCCCTGGGTTTTCACAATGAGCAGTTCTTC
-	TRBV25-1	-	TRBJ2-5	CASSKRGETQYF	TGTGCCAGCAGTAAAAGGGGGGAGACCCAGTACTTC
-	TRBV4-1	once	TRBJ2-1	CASSQDVRGPSYNEQFF	TGCGCCAGCAGCCAAGATGTCCGGGGCCCCTCCTACAATGAGCAGTTCTTC
-	TRBV29-1	-	TRBJ2-3	CSVWGHRYSTDTQYF	TGCAGCGTGTGGGGACACCGCTATAGCACAGATACGCAGTATTTT
TRBD1	TRBV5-1	-	TRBJ2-2	CASSFDRENTGELFF	TGCGCCAGCAGCTTTGACAGGGAGAACACCGGGGAGCTGTTTTTT
-	TRBV6-5	-	TRBJ2-3	CASTGTTDTQYF	TGTGCCAGCACCGGGACCACAGATACGCAGTATTTT
-	TRBV20-1	few	TRBJ1-2	CSARVFGPQANYGYTF	TGCAGTGCTAGAGTATTTGGCCCTCAAGCTAACTATGGCTACACCTTC
TRBD2	TRBV11-2	-	TRBJ2-3	CASSLMLAGDTQYF	TGTGCCAGCAGCTTAATGCTAGCGGGAGATACGCAGTATTTT
TRBD1	TRBV25-1	-	TRBJ2-2	CASSGSGQGNTGELFF	TGTGCCAGCAGTGGGAGTGGACAGGGGAACACCGGGGAGCTGTTTTTT
TRBD2	TRBV12-3/TRBV12-4	few	TRBJ2-3	CASSSYPSGRAADTQYF	TGTGCCAGCAGTTCTTACCCTAGCGGGAGGGCCGCAGATACGCAGTATTTT
-	TRBV20-1	-	TRBJ2-2	CSARDTAGGELFF	TGCAGTGCTAGAGATACTGCGGGCGGGGAGCTGTTTTTT
-	TRBV5-6	few	TRBJ2-1	CASSLKVLDHTHEQFF	TGTGCCAGCAGCTTGAAAGTCCTGGACCACACCCATGAGCAGTTCTTC
-	TRBV20-1	-	TRBJ2-1	CSAASERAYNEQFF	TGCAGTGCTGCCTCCGAACGGGCCTACAATGAGCAGTTCTTC
-	TRBV12-5	-	TRBJ1-1	CASGPGTGLHTEAFF	TGTGCTAGTGGCCCTGGCACCGGGTTACACACTGAAGCTTTCTTT
TRBD1	TRBV9	-	TRBJ2-3	CASSVTGVDTQYF	TGTGCCAGCAGCGTGACAGGGGTTGATACGCAGTATTTT